The 4 T cell receptor beta chains below come from one sample, sequenced in a study of T cell repertoires in cytomegalovirus infection. One entry per CDR3 protein, called by TCRdb with MiXCR from the reads. The table has approximately 170,000 distinct CDR3 sequences, approximately 15% seen once. Sequencing was performed on PBMCs. These receptor sequences come from a human donor in good health (CMV status not recorded). Some clones in this sample may be carry-over from other donors' samples.

The rearrangement uses TRBV29-1 and TRBJ2-3, with D perhaps matching TRBD2 (6 bases). The CDR3 loop spans 15 amino acids. The V and J ends lost 4 bases and 4 bases respectively, with 18 bases between them. CDR1 and CDR2 from the germline V gene are SQVTM and ANQGSEA. This CDR3 is CSVGFGATSPDTQYF. The CDR3, as DNA: TGCAGCGTTGGTTTTGGCGCTACTAGCCCAGATACGCAGTATTTT.

V is TRBV3-1 and J is TRBJ2-2; no clear D. V shed 0 bases and J shed 3 bases, with 14 bases lying between them. The germline CDR1 and CDR2 sequences are LGHDT and YNNKEL (reference sequence). The CDR3 totals 17 residues. CDR3 residues: CASSQEGSVTHTGELFF. The CDR3 nucleotides are TGTGCCAGCAGCCAAGAGGGGTCTGTCACGCACACCGGGGAGCTGTTTTTT.

The chain employs TRBV29-1 and TRBJ2-7; 9 bases are shared with TRBD1. The CDR3 is 14 amino acids. The J segment lost 2 bases and the V segment lost 6 bases, leaving 8 bases of the junction unmatched. Germline V gene sequence: CDR1 SQVTM, CDR2 ANQGSEA. CDR3 sequence: CSVIKGQGTYEQYF. As DNA, the CDR3 is TGCAGCGTCATAAAGGGACAGGGAACCTACGAGCAGTACTTC.

The chain uses TRBV5-1 and TRBJ2-7; 9 nucleotides align to TRBD1. This CDR3 contains 14 residues. V gave up 4 bases and J gave up 3 bases; unmatched junction bases: 5. CDR1 and CDR2 (germline): SGHRS, YFSETQ. CDR3 sequence (DNA): TGCGCCAGCAGCCCCCGGGACAGGGACTACGAGCAGTACTTC. It specifies CASSPRDRDYEQYF.